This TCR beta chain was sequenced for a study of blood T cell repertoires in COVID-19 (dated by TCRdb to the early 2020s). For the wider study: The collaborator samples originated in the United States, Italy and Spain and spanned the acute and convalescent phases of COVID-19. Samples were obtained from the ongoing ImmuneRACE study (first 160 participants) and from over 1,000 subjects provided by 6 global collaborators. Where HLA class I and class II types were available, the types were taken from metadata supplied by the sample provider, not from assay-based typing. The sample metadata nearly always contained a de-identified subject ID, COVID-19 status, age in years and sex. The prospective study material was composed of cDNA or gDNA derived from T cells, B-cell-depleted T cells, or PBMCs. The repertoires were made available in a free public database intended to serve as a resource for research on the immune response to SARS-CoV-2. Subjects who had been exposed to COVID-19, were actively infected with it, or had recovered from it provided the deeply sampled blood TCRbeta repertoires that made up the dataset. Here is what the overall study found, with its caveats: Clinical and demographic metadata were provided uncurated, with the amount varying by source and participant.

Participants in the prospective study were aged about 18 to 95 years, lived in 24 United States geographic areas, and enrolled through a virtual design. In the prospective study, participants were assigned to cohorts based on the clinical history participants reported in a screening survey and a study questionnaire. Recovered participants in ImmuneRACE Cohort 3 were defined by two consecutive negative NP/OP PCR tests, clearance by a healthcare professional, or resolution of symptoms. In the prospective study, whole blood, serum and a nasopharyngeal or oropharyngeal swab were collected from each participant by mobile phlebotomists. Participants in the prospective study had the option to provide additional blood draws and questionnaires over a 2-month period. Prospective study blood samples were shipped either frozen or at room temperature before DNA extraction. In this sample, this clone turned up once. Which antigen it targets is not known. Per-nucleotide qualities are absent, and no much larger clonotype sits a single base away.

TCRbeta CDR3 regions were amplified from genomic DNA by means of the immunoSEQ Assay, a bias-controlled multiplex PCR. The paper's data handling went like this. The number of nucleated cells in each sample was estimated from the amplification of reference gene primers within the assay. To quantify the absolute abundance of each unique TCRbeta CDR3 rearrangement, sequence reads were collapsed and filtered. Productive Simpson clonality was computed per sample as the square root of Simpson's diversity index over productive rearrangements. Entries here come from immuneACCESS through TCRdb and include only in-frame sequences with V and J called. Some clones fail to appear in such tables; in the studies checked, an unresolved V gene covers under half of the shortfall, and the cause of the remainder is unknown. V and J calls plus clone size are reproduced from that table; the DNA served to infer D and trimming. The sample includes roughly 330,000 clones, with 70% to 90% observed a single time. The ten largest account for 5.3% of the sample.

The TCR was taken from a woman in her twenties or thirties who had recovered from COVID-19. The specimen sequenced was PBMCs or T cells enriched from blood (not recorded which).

Read as DNA, the sequence is TGTGCCAGCTCCCGAGAAGGGACAGGGAACTACGAGCAGTACTTC. Its translation reads: CASSREGTGNYEQYF. The chain is assembled from TRBV18 and TRBJ2-7, with 9 bases matching TRBD1. The germline V end is reduced by 6 bases and the J end by 3 bases; junction bases left unmatched: 9. The CDR3, cysteine through phenylalanine, is 15 amino acids long. Only the CDR3 DNA stays, 45 bases, in frame from base 1. In the germline V gene, CDR1 corresponds to KGHSH and CDR2 to LQKENI.